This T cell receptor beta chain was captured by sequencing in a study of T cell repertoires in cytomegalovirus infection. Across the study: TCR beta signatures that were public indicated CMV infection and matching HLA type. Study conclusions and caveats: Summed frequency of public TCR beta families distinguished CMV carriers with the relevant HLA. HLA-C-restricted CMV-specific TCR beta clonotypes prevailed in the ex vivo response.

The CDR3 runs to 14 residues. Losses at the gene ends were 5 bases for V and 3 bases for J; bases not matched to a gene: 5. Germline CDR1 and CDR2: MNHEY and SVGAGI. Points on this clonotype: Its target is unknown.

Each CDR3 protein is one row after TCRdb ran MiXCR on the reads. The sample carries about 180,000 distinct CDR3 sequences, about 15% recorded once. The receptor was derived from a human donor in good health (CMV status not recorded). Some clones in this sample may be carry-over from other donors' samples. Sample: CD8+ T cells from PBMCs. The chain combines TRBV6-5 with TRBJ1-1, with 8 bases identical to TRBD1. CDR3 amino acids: CASSRQGRDTEAFF. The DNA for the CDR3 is TGTGCCAGCAGTAGACAGGGGAGAGACACTGAAGCTTTCTTT.